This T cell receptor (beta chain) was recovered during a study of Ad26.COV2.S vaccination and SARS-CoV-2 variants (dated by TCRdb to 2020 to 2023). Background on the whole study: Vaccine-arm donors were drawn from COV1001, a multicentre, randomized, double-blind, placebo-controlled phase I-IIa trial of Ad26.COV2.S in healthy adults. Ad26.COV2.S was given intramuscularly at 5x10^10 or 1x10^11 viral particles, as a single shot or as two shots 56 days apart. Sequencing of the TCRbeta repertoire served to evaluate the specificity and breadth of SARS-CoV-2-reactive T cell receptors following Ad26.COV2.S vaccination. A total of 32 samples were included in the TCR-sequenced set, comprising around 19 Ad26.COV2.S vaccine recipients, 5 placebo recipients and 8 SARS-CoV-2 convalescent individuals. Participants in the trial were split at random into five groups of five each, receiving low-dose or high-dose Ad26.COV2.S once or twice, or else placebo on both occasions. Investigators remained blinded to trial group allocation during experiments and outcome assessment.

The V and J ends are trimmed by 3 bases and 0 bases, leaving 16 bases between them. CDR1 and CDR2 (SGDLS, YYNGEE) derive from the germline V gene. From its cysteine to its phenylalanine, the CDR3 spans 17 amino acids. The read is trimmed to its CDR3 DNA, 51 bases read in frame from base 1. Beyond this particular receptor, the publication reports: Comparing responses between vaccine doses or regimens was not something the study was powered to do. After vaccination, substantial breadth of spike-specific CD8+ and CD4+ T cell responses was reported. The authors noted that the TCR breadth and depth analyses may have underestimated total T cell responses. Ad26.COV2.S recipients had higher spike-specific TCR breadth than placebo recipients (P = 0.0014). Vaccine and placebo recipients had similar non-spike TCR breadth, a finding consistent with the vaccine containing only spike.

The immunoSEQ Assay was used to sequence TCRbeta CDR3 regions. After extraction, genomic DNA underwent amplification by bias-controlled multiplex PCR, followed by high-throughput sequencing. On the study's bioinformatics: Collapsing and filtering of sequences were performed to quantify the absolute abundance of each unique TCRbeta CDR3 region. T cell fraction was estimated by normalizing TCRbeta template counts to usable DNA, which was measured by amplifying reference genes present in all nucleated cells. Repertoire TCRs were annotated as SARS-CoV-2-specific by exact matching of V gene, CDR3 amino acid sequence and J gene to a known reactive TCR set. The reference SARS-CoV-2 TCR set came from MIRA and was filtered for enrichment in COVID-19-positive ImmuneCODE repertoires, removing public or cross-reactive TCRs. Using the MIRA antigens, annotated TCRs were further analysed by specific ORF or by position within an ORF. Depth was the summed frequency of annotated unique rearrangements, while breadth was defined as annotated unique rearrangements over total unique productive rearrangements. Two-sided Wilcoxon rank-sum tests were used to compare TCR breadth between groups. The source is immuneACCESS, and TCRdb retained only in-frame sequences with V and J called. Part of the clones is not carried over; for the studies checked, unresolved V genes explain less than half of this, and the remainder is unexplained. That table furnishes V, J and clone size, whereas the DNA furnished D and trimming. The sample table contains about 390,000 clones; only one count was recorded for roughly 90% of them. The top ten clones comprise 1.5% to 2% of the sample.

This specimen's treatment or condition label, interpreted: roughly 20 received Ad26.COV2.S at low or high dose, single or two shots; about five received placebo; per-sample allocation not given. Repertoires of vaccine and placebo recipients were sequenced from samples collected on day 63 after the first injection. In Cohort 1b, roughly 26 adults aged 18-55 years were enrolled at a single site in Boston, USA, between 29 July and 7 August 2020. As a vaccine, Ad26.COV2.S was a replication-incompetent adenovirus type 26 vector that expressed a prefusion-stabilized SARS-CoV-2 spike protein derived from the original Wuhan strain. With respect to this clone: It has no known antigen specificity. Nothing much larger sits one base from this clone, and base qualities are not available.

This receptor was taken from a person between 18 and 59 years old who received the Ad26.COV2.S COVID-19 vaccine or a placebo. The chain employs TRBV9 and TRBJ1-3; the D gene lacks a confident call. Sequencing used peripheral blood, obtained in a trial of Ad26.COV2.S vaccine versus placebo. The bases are TGTGCCAGCAGCGCCACACCAGGAACCAGCTCTGGAAACACCATATATTTT. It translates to CASSATPGTSSGNTIYF.